This TCR beta chain was captured by sequencing in a study of shared clonotypes between healthy human individuals. Findings of the study overall: Researchers found naive subsets generally carried larger estimated richness than memory subsets.

Trimming pared 8 bases from V and 4 bases from J, leaving 10 bases between. The length of the CDR3 is 12 residues. The germline V gene encodes CDR1 MDHEN and CDR2 SYDVKM. The repertoire was sequenced with immunoSEQ multiplex PCR; TCRdb's copy has only in-frame clones and lacks some. The table shows about 1.5 million clones, with approximately 97% occurring only once. As regards this clone: The antigen is undetermined.

Into CD45RA+ naive and CD45RA-negative memory subsets, the CD4+ cells were split. This sequence joins TRBV28 and TRBJ2-3; D remains ambiguous. Sequenced input: naive CD4+ T cells sorted from blood. Regarding subset: CD45RA+ positively selected. The TCR comes from a young man in good health. CDR3 DNA sequence: TGTGCCAGCGCCCCCCGCTCAGATACGCAGTATTTT. Encoded protein: CASAPRSDTQYF.